The 20 T cell receptor beta chains below all came from one sample that was sequenced in a study of graft-versus-host responses after intestinal transplantation. No antigen has been assigned to these receptors. Measured with immunoSEQ multiplex PCR; TCRdb has only the in-frame clones, and not every one. This sample has 85,000 to 90,000 clones, with about four fifths found just once. The sample here was unstimulated CD8+ T cells sorted from spleen or lymph node cells, taken before intestinal transplant. These receptors were taken from a human donor who received an intestinal transplant.

Concerning this clone: The junction differs from germline at one of its ends, possibly a read error. The rearrangement uses TRBV4-1 and TRBJ2-7; 13 bases map to TRBD2. The CDR3 loop spans 16 amino acids. Germline CDR1 and CDR2: MGHRA and YSYEKL. CDR3 nucleotide sequence: TGTGCCAGCAGCCCGGCCGGGACTAGCGGGACCTACGAGCAGTACTTC. As protein: CASSPAGTSGTYEQYF.

The chain employs TRBV12-5 and TRBJ2-7; TRBD2 agrees at 8 bases. The CDR3 runs to 14 residues. Trimming removed 5 bases from V and 0 bases from J; junction bases left unmatched: 3. CDR1 and CDR2 (germline): LGHNT, FRNRAP. The CDR3 coding sequence is TGTGCTAGTGGTCCCGGGGGGGCCTCCTACGAGCAGTACTTC. Residues: CASGPGGASYEQYF.

This clone has just a few counts. The genes are TRBV4-1 and TRBJ2-7; D is undetermined. The V gene's germline CDR1 is MGHRA and CDR2 YSYEKL. The V end was cut by 1 base, the J end by 2 bases, with 9 bases between. The CDR3 extends over 14 amino acids. The CDR3 DNA follows: TGCGCCAGCAGCCAAGGGCCGTTACCCTACGAGCAGTACTTC. The encoded protein is CASSQGPLPYEQYF.

This chain links TRBV6-5 with TRBJ2-2, with 7 bases that match TRBD2. The trim removed 2 bases at V and 7 bases at J, leaving 4 bases unmatched. The CDR3 is made up of 14 amino acids. Germline lookup yields CDR1 MNHEY and CDR2 SVGAGI. The CDR3 protein is CASSYVGEGGELFF. CDR3 in DNA: TGTGCCAGCAGTTACGTGGGGGAGGGCGGGGAGCTGTTTTTT.

The rearrangement uses TRBV7-3 and TRBJ2-1; perhaps TRBD2 as D (7 bases). Trimming took 3 bases from V and 8 from J, leaving 26 bases between them. This CDR3 has 18 residues. Germline-derived CDR1 and CDR2 are SGHTA and FQGTGA. CDR3: CASSFGGGAGHGRDEQFF. The CDR3 nucleotides are TGTGCCAGCAGCTTCGGGGGCGGAGCGGGGCACGGGCGGGATGAGCAGTTCTTC.

This sequence joins TRBV29-1 and TRBJ2-1; perhaps TRBD1 as D (7 bases). The germline CDR1 and CDR2 sequences are SQVTM and ANQGSEA. Trimming left V 4 bases short and J 4 bases short, with 14 bases between. The CDR3 has 14 residues. The CDR3 DNA is TGCAGCGTTGCTCAGGGGGGTCAGTACAATGAGCAGTTCTTC. It encodes CSVAQGGQYNEQFF.

The J gene is TRBJ1-6, the V gene TRBV27; 10 nucleotides line up with TRBD1. The CDR3 spans 17 residues. Germline loops: CDR1 MNHEY, CDR2 SMNVEV (reference sequence). Trimming removed 4 bases from V and 7 bases from J; junction bases left unmatched: 10. CDR3 nucleotides: TGTGCCAGCAGTTGGCTTCCGGGGACAGGGGCGAATTCACCCCTCCACTTT. Translation: CASSWLPGTGANSPLHF.

Only one count was recorded for this clone. This chain connects TRBV28 to TRBJ1-5; possible D gene TRBD1, 6 bases. Germline V CDR1 and CDR2: MDHEN, SYDVKM. V lost 6 bases, J lost 3 bases, and 21 bases lay in between. The CDR3 runs 17 residues. The CDR3 DNA reads as TGTGCCAGCAGGGAAGAACAGGGACCGGTCCCCAATCAGCCCCAGCATTTT. Amino acids: CASREEQGPVPNQPQHF.

CDR3 sequence reads: CASSYHARKGRYGYTF. In DNA form, the CDR3 reads TGTGCCAGCAGTTACCATGCTCGAAAGGGGCGTTATGGCTACACCTTC. The gene calls are TRBV6-5 and TRBJ1-2; a possible D gene is TRBD1 (5 bases). The germline V gene has CDR1 MNHEY and CDR2 SVGAGI. CDR3 length: 16 residues. V was cut by 2 bases and J by 5 bases, with 18 bases left in between.

This clone has just a few counts. This chain joins TRBV6-1 and TRBJ1-5; D is undetermined. The V and J ends lost 1 base and 2 bases respectively, with 21 bases between them. CDR1 and CDR2 (germline): MNHNS, SASEGT. The CDR3 loop spans 19 amino acids. The CDR3 region is CASSEGNAPGERRNQPQHF. CDR3 DNA: TGTGCCAGCAGTGAAGGGAATGCCCCCGGGGAGAGGCGCAATCAGCCCCAGCATTTT.

This clone turned up a few times. This chain connects TRBV7-9 to TRBJ1-2; TRBD1 agrees at 8 bases. The CDR3 extends over 13 amino acids. Germline assignment: CDR1 SEHNR and CDR2 FQNEAQ (reference sequence). Trimming cost V 5 bases and J 8 bases; bases outside gene matches: 7. As DNA, the CDR3 is TGTGCCAGCAGCCTCGGACAGGGAGAGGGCTACACCTTC. Its protein is CASSLGQGEGYTF.

The chain couples TRBV5-5 to TRBJ2-7, with D perhaps matching TRBD1 or TRBD2 (5 bases each). CDR1 SGHKS and CDR2 YYEKEE come from the germline V gene (reference sequence). The CDR3 length is 13 residues. V was shortened by 6 bases and J by 5 bases, with 15 bases between the two germline ends. CDR3 in amino acids: CASTLGGADEQYF. CDR3 DNA: TGTGCCAGCACCCTTGGGGGAGCGGACGAGCAGTACTTC.

CDR3 sequence reads: CASSIVGYEQYF. The CDR3 DNA sequence: TGTGCCAGTAGTATTGTGGGATACGAGCAGTACTTC. This sequence joins TRBV19 and TRBJ2-7, with D unresolved. Trimming left V 3 bases short and J 4 bases short, with 7 bases between. The CDR3 runs 12 residues. Germline lookup yields CDR1 LNHDA and CDR2 SQIVND (reference sequence).

The rearrangement uses TRBV28 and TRBJ2-2; D gene uncertain. Deletions cut 2 bases from V and 9 bases from J, with 7 bases between. Per germline, CDR1 MDHEN and CDR2 SYDVKM. This CDR3 contains 12 residues. The CDR3 DNA sequence: TGTGCCAGCAGTTTACCGACAAGGGAGCTGTTTTTT. Amino acids: CASSLPTRELFF.

This chain connects TRBV29-1 to TRBJ2-7; D not resolved. This CDR3 has 13 residues. Germline V CDR1 and CDR2: SQVTM, ANQGSEA. Trimming stripped 2 bases from V and 2 bases from J, with 10 bases between. The CDR3 nucleotides are TGCAGCGTTGAAAGATATAGTCCCTACGAGCAGTACTTC. Encoded protein: CSVERYSPYEQYF.

This clone was counted a few times. A junction boundary mismatches the germline segment, possibly from a read error. The CDR3: CARSQAASGPGEQYF. The CDR3 DNA is TGCGCCCGCAGCCAGGCGGCTAGCGGGCCGGGGGAGCAGTACTTC. The V and J genes are TRBV4-1 and TRBJ2-7, with 8 bases matching TRBD2. The CDR3 is 15 residues long. Germline loops: CDR1 MGHRA, CDR2 YSYEKL.

The chain couples TRBV13 to TRBJ1-1; the D gene is possibly TRBD1 (6 bases). This CDR3 has 15 residues. Per germline, CDR1 PRHDT and CDR2 FYEKMQ (reference sequence). The ends were cut back, 0 bases at V and 2 bases at J, with 10 bases in the middle. The CDR3 nucleotides are TGTGCCAGCAGCTTAGGGACAGGTAGTAACACTGAAGCTTTCTTT. This sequence encodes CASSLGTGSNTEAFF.

The gene calls are TRBV9 and TRBJ2-7, with 7 bases aligning to TRBD1. Germline-derived CDR1 and CDR2 are SGDLS and YYNGEE. V gave up 3 bases and J gave up 3 bases; unmatched junction bases: 3. CDR3 size: 13 residues. The CDR3 spells CASSAGQDYEQYF. The CDR3 DNA follows: TGTGCCAGCAGCGCCGGACAGGACTACGAGCAGTACTTC. Supplemented by reference TRBV9 and TRBJ2-7, the full variable domain reads DSGVTQTPKHLITATGQRVTLRCSPRSGDLSVYWYQQSLDQGLQFLIQYYNGEERAKGNILERFSAQQFPDLHSELNLSSLELGDSALYFCASSAGQDYEQYFGPGTRLTVT.

This chain uses TRBV7-9 with TRBJ2-5; the D is unclear. CDR1 SEHNR and CDR2 FQNEAQ come from the germline V gene (reference sequence). Deletions cut 2 bases from V and 4 bases from J, with 8 bases between. The CDR3 consists of 13 residues. The CDR3 reads CASSLLVRETQYF. Here the CDR3 DNA reads TGTGCCAGCAGCTTATTGGTGAGAGAGACCCAGTACTTC.

In regard to this clone: Germline and junction disagree at one end, which may indicate a read error. The rearrangement uses TRBV6-4 and TRBJ1-5; 8 bases map to TRBD1. From germline, CDR1 is MRHNA and CDR2 SNTAGT. CDR3 length: 11 residues. CDR3 in amino acids: CASSEEDREDF. CDR3 DNA: TGTGCCAGCAGTGAAGAGGACAGGGAGGATTTT.